What follows describes a single TCR beta chain. Its antigen is currently unknown. Amplification used 60 Vbeta primers and 13 Jbeta primers. Methods used by the authors: It was a later analysis that counted 79 million or so unique TCR beta chains, of which some 9.9 million were shared. Sequenced by immunoSEQ multiplex PCR; TCRdb stores in-frame clones only, minus some. V, J and clone size are taken as reported in that table, and D and trimming were inferred from the DNA itself. The sample lists hundreds of thousands of clones, more than 85% occurring once. This sample stems from a study of cytomegalovirus exposure and HLA in healthy donors. The junction had 3 bases not matched to a gene; V was cut back by 3 bases and J by 2 bases. Germline CDR1 and CDR2: SGHRS and YFSETQ. This CDR3 comprises 15 residues. Study outcomes and limitations: The later analysis indicated that the majority of CMV-associated TCR beta chains appeared HLA-restricted. Immune exposure information comprised only CMV serostatus.

Sequencing was done on a sample of PBMCs. The V gene is TRBV5-1, the J gene TRBJ2-7, with 12 bases that match TRBD1. The origin of this receptor is a woman aged 18-29 years in good health and CMV-seronegative. The CDR3 spells CASSSGTGGPYEQYF. CDR3 nucleotide sequence: TGCGCCAGCAGCTCCGGGACAGGGGGCCCCTACGAGCAGTACTTC.